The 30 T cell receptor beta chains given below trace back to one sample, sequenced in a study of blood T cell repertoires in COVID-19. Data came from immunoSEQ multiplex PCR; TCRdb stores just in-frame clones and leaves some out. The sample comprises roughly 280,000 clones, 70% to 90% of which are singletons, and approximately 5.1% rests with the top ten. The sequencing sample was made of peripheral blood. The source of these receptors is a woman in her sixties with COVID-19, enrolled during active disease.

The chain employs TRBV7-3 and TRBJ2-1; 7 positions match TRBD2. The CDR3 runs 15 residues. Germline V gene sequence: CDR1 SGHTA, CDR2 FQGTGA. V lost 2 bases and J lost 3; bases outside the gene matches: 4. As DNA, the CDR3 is TGTGCCAGCAGCTTACAGCCGGGAGGCTACAATGAGCAGTTCTTC. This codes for CASSLQPGGYNEQFF.

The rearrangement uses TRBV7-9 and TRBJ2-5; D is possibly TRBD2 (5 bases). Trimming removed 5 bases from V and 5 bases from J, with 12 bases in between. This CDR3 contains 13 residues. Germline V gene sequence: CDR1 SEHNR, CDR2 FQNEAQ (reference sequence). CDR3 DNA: TGTGCCAGCAGCGCTATCTCGGGGGAGACCCAGTACTTC. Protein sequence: CASSAISGETQYF.

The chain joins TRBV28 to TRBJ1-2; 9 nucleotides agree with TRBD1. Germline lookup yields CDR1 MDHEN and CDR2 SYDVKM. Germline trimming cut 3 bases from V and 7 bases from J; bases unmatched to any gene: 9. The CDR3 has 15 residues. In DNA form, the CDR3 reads TGTGCCAGCAGTTTGCGGGGGGACAGGGTTAGTGGCTACACCTTC. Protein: CASSLRGDRVSGYTF.

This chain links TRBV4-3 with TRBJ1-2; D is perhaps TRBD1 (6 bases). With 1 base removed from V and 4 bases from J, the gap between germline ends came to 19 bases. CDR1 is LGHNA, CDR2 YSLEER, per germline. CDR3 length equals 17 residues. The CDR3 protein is CASSQASHRASRYGYTF. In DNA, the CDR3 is TGCGCCAGCAGCCAAGCCTCACACAGGGCCTCCCGCTATGGCTACACCTTC.

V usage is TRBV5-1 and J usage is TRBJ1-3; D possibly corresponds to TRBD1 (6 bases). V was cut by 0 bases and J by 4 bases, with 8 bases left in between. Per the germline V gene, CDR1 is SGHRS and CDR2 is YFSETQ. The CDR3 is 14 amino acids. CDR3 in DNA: TGCGCCAGCAGCTTGGTTGGGACAGGAAACACCATATATTTT. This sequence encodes CASSLVGTGNTIYF.

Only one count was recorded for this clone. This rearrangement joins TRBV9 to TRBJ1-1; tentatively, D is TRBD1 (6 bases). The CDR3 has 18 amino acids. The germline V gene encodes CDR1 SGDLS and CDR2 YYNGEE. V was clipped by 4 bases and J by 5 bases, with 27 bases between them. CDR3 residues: CASSPAGGRGFVGTEAFF. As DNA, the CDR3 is TGTGCCAGCAGCCCCGCGGGTGGCAGGGGATTTGTGGGTACTGAAGCTTTCTTT.

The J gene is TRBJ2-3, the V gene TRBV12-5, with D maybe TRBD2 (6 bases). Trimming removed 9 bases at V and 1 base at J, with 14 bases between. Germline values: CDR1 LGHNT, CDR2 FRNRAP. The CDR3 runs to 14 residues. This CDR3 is CASSLGGGTDTQYF. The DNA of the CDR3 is TGTGCTAGCTCCCTAGGCGGGGGCACAGATACGCAGTATTTT.

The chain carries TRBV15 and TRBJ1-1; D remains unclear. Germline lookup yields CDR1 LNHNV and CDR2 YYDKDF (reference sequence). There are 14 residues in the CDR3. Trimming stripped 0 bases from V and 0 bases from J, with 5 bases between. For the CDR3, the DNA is TGTGCCACCAGCAGAGATCTTCTGAACACTGAAGCTTTCTTT. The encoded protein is CATSRDLLNTEAFF.

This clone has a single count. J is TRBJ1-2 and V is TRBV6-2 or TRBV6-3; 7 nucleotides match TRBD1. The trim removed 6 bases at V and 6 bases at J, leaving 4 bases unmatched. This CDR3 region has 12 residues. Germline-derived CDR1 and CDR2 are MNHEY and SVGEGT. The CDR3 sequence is CASSETGHGYTF. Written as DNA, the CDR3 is TGTGCCAGCAGCGAGACAGGGCATGGCTACACCTTC.

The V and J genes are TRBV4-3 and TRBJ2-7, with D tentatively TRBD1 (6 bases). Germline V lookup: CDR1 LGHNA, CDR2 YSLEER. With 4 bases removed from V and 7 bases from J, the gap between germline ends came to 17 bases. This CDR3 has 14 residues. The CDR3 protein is CASSRNLQGSEQYF. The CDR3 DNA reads TGCGCCAGCAGCCGAAACCTCCAGGGGAGTGAGCAGTACTTC.

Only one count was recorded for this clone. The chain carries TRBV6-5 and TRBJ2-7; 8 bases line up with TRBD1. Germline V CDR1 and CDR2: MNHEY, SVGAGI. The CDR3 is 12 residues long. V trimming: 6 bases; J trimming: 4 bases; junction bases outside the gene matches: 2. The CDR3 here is CASRQGVYEQYF. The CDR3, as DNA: TGTGCCAGCAGACAGGGGGTATACGAGCAGTACTTC.

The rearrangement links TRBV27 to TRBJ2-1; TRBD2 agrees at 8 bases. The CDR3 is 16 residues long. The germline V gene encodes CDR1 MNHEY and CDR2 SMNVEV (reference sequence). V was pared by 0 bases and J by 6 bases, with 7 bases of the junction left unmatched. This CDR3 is CASSLSIGLAGNEQFF. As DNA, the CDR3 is TGTGCCAGCAGTTTATCGATCGGGCTAGCGGGCAATGAGCAGTTCTTC.

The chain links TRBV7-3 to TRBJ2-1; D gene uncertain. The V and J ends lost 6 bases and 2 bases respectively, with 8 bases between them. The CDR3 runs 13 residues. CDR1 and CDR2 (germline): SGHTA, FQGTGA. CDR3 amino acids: CASSIETYNEQFF. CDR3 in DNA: TGTGCCAGCAGTATTGAGACCTACAATGAGCAGTTCTTC. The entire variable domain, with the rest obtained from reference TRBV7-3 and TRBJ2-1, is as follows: GAGVSQTPSNKVTEKGKYVELRCDPISGHTALYWYRQSLGQGPEFLIYFQGTGAADDSGLPNDRFFAVRPEGSVSTLKIQRTERGDSAVYLCASSIETYNEQFFGPGTRLTVL.

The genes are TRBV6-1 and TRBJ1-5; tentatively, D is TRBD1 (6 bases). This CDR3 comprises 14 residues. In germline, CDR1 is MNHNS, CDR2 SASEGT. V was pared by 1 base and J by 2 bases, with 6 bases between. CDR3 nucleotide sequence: TGTGCCAGCAGTGAAGGACAGGGCAATCAGCCCCAGCATTTT. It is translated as CASSEGQGNQPQHF.

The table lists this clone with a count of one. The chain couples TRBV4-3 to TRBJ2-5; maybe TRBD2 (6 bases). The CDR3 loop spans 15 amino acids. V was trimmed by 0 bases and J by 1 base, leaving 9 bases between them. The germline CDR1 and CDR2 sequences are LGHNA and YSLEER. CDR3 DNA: TGCGCCAGCAGCCAAGATGGGAGGTCCCAAGAGACCCAGTACTTC. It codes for CASSQDGRSQETQYF.

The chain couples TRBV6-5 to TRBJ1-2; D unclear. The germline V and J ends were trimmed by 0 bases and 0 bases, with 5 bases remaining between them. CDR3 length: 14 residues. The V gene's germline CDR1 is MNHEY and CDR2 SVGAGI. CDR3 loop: CASSYSSANYGYTF. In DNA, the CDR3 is TGTGCCAGCAGTTACTCGTCAGCTAACTATGGCTACACCTTC.

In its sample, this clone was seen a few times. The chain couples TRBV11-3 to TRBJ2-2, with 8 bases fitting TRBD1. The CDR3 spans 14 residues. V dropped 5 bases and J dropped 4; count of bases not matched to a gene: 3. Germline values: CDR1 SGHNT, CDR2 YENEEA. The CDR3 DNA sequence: TGTGCCAGCAGCCCGGGACAGGTCACCGGGGAGCTGTTTTTT. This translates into CASSPGQVTGELFF.

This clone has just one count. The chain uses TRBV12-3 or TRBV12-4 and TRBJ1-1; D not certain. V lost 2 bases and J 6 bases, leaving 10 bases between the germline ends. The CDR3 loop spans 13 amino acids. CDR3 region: CASSLNIASEAFF. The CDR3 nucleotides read TGTGCCAGCAGTTTAAACATAGCCTCTGAAGCTTTCTTT.

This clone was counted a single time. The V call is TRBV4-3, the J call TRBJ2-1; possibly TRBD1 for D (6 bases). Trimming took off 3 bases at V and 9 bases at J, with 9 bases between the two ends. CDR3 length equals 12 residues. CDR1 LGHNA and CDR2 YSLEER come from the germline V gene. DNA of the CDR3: TGCGCCAGCAGCCAGGGGGCTGGTGAGCAGTTCTTC. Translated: CASSQGAGEQFF.

The CDR3 sequence is CASSYSFATGASPLHF. The CDR3 coding sequence is TGTGCCAGCAGTTACTCTTTCGCGACGGGAGCTTCACCCCTCCACTTT. This chain joins TRBV6-5 and TRBJ1-6; no definite D call. The V gene's germline CDR1 is MNHEY and CDR2 SVGAGI. The V gene lost 0 bases and the J gene lost 9 bases, with 15 bases spanning the gap. CDR3 length equals 16 residues.

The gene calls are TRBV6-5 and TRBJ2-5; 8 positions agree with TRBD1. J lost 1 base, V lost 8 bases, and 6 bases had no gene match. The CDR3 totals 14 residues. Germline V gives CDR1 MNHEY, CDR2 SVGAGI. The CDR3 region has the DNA TGTGCCAGCTCCCGGGACAGGATCCAAGAGACCCAGTACTTC. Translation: CASSRDRIQETQYF.

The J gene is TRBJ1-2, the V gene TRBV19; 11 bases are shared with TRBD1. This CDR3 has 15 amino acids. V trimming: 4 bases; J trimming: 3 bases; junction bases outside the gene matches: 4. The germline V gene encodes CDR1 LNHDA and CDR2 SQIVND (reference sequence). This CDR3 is CASSTEGQGDYGYTF. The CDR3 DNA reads TGTGCCAGTAGTACAGAGGGACAGGGGGACTATGGCTACACCTTC.

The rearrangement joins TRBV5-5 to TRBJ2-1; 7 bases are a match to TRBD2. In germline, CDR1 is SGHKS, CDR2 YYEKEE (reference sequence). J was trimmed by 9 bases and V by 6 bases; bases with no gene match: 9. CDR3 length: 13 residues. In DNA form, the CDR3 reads TGTGCCAGCATCCTCTCTAGCGGTGGTGAGCAGTTCTTC. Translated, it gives CASILSSGGEQFF.

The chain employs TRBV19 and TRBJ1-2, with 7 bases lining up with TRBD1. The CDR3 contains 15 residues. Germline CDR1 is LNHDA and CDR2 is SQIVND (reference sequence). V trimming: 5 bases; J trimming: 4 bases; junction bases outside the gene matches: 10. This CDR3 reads CASSSPGQTIYGYTF. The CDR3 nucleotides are TGTGCCAGTAGTTCCCCGGGACAGACAATCTATGGCTACACCTTC.

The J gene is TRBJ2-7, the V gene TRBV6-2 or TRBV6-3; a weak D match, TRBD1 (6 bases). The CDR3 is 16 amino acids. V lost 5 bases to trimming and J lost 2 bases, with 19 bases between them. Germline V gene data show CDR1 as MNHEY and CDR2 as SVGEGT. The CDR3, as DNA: TGTGCCAGCAGTGCCCCCGGGACACGCCTCGCCTACGAGCAGTACTTC. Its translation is CASSAPGTRLAYEQYF.

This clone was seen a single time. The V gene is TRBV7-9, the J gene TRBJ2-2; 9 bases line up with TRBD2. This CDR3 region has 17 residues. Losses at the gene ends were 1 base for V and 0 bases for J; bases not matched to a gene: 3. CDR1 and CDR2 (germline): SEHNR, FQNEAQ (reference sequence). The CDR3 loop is CASSLVLAGTNTGELFF. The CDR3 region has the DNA TGTGCCAGCAGCTTAGTACTAGCGGGTACGAACACCGGGGAGCTGTTTTTT.

For the CDR3, the DNA is TGTGCCAGCAGCTTGGGGGCTCCTGGAAACACCATATATTTT. Protein sequence: CASSLGAPGNTIYF. The J gene is TRBJ1-3, the V gene TRBV5-4; unclear D gene. V was trimmed by 0 bases and J by 2 bases, leaving 6 bases between them. Germline V gene lookup returns CDR1 SGHNT and CDR2 YYREEE (reference sequence). The CDR3 sequence is 14 residues long.

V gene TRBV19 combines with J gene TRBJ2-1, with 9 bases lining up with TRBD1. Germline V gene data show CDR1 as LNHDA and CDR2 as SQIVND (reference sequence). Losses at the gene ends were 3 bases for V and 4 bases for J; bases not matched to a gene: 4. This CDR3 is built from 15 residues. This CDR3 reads CASSILGQGYNEQFF. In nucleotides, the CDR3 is TGTGCCAGTAGTATTCTAGGACAGGGGTACAATGAGCAGTTCTTC.

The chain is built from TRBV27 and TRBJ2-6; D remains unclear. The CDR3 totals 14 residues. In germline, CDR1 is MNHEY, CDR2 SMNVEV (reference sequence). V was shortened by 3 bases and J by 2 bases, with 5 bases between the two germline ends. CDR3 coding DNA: TGTGCCAGCAGTTTGCAGGCTGGGGCCAACGTCCTGACTTTC. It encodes CASSLQAGANVLTF. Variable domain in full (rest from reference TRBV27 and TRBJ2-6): EAQVTQNPRYLITVTGKKLTVTCSQNMNHEYMSWYRQDPGLGLRQIYYSMNVEVTDKGDVPEGYKVSRKEKRNFPLILESPSPNQTSLYFCASSLQAGANVLTFGAGSRLTVL.

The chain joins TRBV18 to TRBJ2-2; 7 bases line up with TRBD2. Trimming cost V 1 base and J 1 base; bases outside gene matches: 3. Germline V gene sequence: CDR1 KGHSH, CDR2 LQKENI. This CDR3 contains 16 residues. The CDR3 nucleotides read TGTGCCAGCTCACCACGAATAGCGGGGAACACCGGGGAGCTGTTTTTT. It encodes CASSPRIAGNTGELFF.